A single sample is the source of the 24 T cell receptor beta chains below, sequenced in a study of cytomegalovirus exposure and HLA in healthy donors. The study ran its PCR with 60 Vbeta and 13 Jbeta primers. TCRdb keeps only in-frame clones here, not all; method: immunoSEQ multiplex PCR. Counted here are 150,000 to 180,000 clones, around 70% occurring once; the ten biggest clones make up approximately 2.1%. Source material: PBMCs. The receptors come from a man aged 25-45 years in good health and CMV-seronegative.

This clone was seen more than once but under ten times. No DNA is shown, since the ends of the CDR3 on it are uncertain; the CDR3 is the one TCRdb lists. This chain uses TRBV7-6 with TRBJ2-1; TRBD1 was called by the table and not checked on the DNA. The germline V gene has CDR1 SGHVS and CDR2 FNYEAQ. The CDR3 spans 14 amino acids, including both terminal residues. This CDR3 is CASSLFLSGNEQFF.

This chain uses TRBV5-1 with TRBJ2-3; the D gene is possibly TRBD1 (6 bases). Trimming cost V 2 bases and J 4 bases, with 8 bases left between them. The V gene's germline CDR1 is SGHRS and CDR2 YFSETQ. The length of the CDR3 is 13 residues. CDR3 sequence (DNA): TGCGCCAGCAGCTTCCAGGGGTCAGATACGCAGTATTTT. Translating gives CASSFQGSDTQYF.

This clone has more than one count but fewer than ten. The gene calls are TRBV7-9 and TRBJ2-7; 7 bases are shared with TRBD1. The germline CDR1 and CDR2 sequences are SEHNR and FQNEAQ (reference sequence). The CDR3 contains 14 residues. V was pared by 5 bases and J by 2 bases, with 6 bases of the junction left unmatched. The CDR3 here is CASSIGGSTYEQYF. Here the CDR3 DNA reads TGTGCCAGCAGCATAGGGGGCTCCACCTACGAGCAGTACTTC.

With respect to this clone: This specimen includes other DNA sequences encoding the same CDR3. This chain uses TRBV5-1 with TRBJ1-2, with TRBD1 as a possible D gene (6 bases). Deletions cut 5 bases from V and 4 bases from J, with 12 bases between. The length of the CDR3 is 13 residues. The germline V gene has CDR1 SGHRS and CDR2 YFSETQ. The CDR3 DNA sequence: TGCGCCAGCAGAGCCGGGACACTCTATGGCTACACCTTC. This translates into CASRAGTLYGYTF.

Comments on this clone: One junction end does not reproduce the germline sequence, and a read error may be involved. This chain joins TRBV30 and TRBJ1-2; D is unresolved. This CDR3 has 15 amino acids. Germline V lookup: CDR1 GTSNPN, CDR2 SVGIG (reference sequence). The CDR3 region is CAWSARGPGAYGYPF. In DNA form, the CDR3 reads TGTGCCTGGAGTGCCCGCGGCCCGGGAGCATATGGCTACCCCTTC.

In its sample, this clone was seen once. This sequence joins TRBV30 and TRBJ2-7, with D possibly being TRBD1 (5 bases). Germline V gene sequence: CDR1 GTSNPN, CDR2 SVGIG (reference sequence). Trimming removed 2 bases at V and 2 bases at J, with 10 bases between. This CDR3 contains 13 residues. DNA of the CDR3: TGTGCCTGGAGTAGGGGCAGCCCCTACGAGCAGTACTTC. Encoded protein: CAWSRGSPYEQYF.

V usage is TRBV28 and J usage is TRBJ2-5, with D possibly TRBD1 on 5 matching bases. Trimming left V 5 bases short and J 1 base short, with 11 bases between. This CDR3 region has 14 residues. From germline, CDR1 is MDHEN and CDR2 SYDVKM. CDR3 protein: CASSLLTGQETQYF. The CDR3 nucleotides read TGTGCCAGCAGTCTCTTAACAGGCCAAGAGACCCAGTACTTC.

The chain recombines TRBV6-6 with TRBJ1-1, with D unclear. Trimming left V 4 bases short and J 7 bases short, with 13 bases between. The CDR3 is 13 residues long. Germline loops: CDR1 MNHNY, CDR2 SVGAGI (reference sequence). CDR3 DNA sequence: TGTGCCAGCAGTTCCCCGGGAGTCCTTGAAGCTTTCTTT. It codes for CASSSPGVLEAFF.

This clone came up once. The chain has TRBV7-8 and TRBJ2-7, with a possible D match to TRBD2 (5 bases). The CDR3 consists of 15 residues. The V and J ends lost 5 bases and 0 bases respectively, with 14 bases between them. Germline CDR1 and CDR2: SGHVS and FQNEAQ. CDR3 sequence (DNA): TGTGCCAGCAGCGTCCATCGGGGTCCCTCCTACGAGCAGTACTTC. Translated, it gives CASSVHRGPSYEQYF.

The chain has TRBV27 and TRBJ2-5, with TRBD2 matching 10 bases. V shed 6 bases, J shed 4 bases, and the junction held 2 bases outside the gene matches. The CDR3 consists of 13 residues. Germline assignment: CDR1 MNHEY and CDR2 SMNVEV (reference sequence). The CDR3 reads CASRQRGGETQYF. The CDR3 nucleotides are TGTGCCAGCAGGCAGCGGGGGGGAGAGACCCAGTACTTC.

The chain couples TRBV5-1 to TRBJ2-5, with D possibly TRBD1 on 6 matching bases. V was pared by 2 bases and J by 1 base, with 12 bases between. CDR3 length: 15 amino acids. Germline V gene lookup returns CDR1 SGHRS and CDR2 YFSETQ. CDR3 in DNA: TGCGCCAGCAGCTTAGGGGGACCCGGCCAAGAGACCCAGTACTTC. It translates to CASSLGGPGQETQYF.

Concerning this clone: This specimen includes other DNA sequences encoding the same CDR3. This sequence joins TRBV5-1 and TRBJ1-4; the match to TRBD1 covers 8 bases. Trimming at V came to 2 bases and at J to 7 bases, leaving 4 bases not matched to a gene. The germline V gene encodes CDR1 SGHRS and CDR2 YFSETQ. This CDR3 is 14 amino acids long. CDR3 DNA sequence: TGCGCCAGCAGCTTCGGACAGGGCGGTGAAAAACTGTTTTTT. This codes for CASSFGQGGEKLFF. The whole variable domain, remainder taken from reference TRBV5-1 and TRBJ1-4, is KAGVTQTPRYLIKTRGQQVTLSCSPISGHRSVSWYQQTPGQGLQFLFEYFSETQRNKGNFPGRFSGRQFSNSRSEMNVSTLELGDSALYLCASSFGQGGEKLFFGSGTQLSVL.

The chain carries TRBV11-2 and TRBJ1-1; TRBD1 aligns across 7 bases. CDR1 and CDR2 (germline): SGHAT, FQNNGV. V trimming: 1 base; J trimming: 2 bases; junction bases outside the gene matches: 1. The CDR3 loop spans 14 amino acids. CDR3 in DNA: TGTGCCAGCAGCTTAGGACAGGGAAACACTGAAGCTTTCTTT. It encodes CASSLGQGNTEAFF. The variable domain in full, with the rest retrieved from reference TRBV11-2 and TRBJ1-1, is EAGVAQSPRYKIIEKRQSVAFWCNPISGHATLYWYQQILGQGPKLLIQFQNNGVVDDSQLPKDRFSAERLKGVDSTLKIQPAKLEDSAVYLCASSLGQGNTEAFFGQGTRLTVV.

The chain uses TRBV7-8 and TRBJ1-4; the D is unclear. With 5 bases removed from V and 8 bases from J, the gap between germline ends came to 18 bases. This CDR3 has 15 amino acids. Germline CDR1 reads SGHVS; CDR2 reads FQNEAQ. CDR3 sequence: CASSPGRVGGEKLFF. The CDR3 bases are TGTGCCAGCAGCCCCGGACGGGTCGGAGGGGAAAAACTGTTTTTT.

The gene calls are TRBV5-6 and TRBJ2-7, with TRBD1 as a possible D gene (6 bases). CDR3 size: 12 residues. Germline V lookup: CDR1 SGHDT, CDR2 YYEEEE. Trimming stripped 9 bases from V and 4 bases from J, with 14 bases between. CDR3 sequence (DNA): TGTGCCACCTCCCAGGGGAGTTACGAGCAGTACTTC. As protein: CATSQGSYEQYF.

The chain couples TRBV5-8 to TRBJ2-7; TRBD2 matches at 16 bases. Germline-derived CDR1 and CDR2 are SGHTS and YDEGEE. V was clipped by 4 bases and J by 6 bases; unmatched bases: 7. CDR3 length: 16 residues. The CDR3 loop is CASSTLGTSGGGEQYF. DNA of the CDR3: TGTGCCAGCAGCACTCTCGGGACTAGCGGGGGGGGCGAGCAGTACTTC.

The rearrangement uses TRBV11-2 and TRBJ2-7; TRBD1 might be the D (5 bases). Germline V gene sequence: CDR1 SGHAT, CDR2 FQNNGV. Trimming took 3 bases from V and 4 from J, leaving 13 bases between them. The CDR3 consists of 14 residues. Here the CDR3 DNA reads TGTGCCAGCAGCTTCGAACAGGACCTTTACGAGCAGTACTTC. Translating it yields CASSFEQDLYEQYF.

This clone appeared once. The chain recombines TRBV5-8 with TRBJ1-5, with D unresolved. V lost 4 bases to trimming and J lost 5 bases, with 7 bases between them. The germline CDR1 and CDR2 sequences are SGHTS and YDEGEE. There are 12 residues in the CDR3. This chain's CDR3 is CASSPYDQPQHF. The CDR3 bases are TGTGCCAGCAGCCCTTATGATCAGCCCCAGCATTTT.

V gene TRBV27 combines with J gene TRBJ2-7; 8 bases are a match to TRBD1. V shed 5 bases, J shed 6 bases, and the junction held 3 bases outside the gene matches. The CDR3 runs to 12 residues. From germline, CDR1 is MNHEY and CDR2 SMNVEV (reference sequence). CDR3 in amino acids: CASSPTGVEQYF. CDR3 in DNA: TGTGCCAGCAGTCCGACAGGGGTCGAGCAGTACTTC.

This sequence joins TRBV18 and TRBJ2-7; D remains unclear. Germline V gives CDR1 KGHSH, CDR2 LQKENI. This CDR3 region has 14 residues. Trimming cost V 0 bases and J 0 bases, with 6 bases left between them. The CDR3 loop is CASSPPSNSYEQYF. The DNA of the CDR3 is TGTGCCAGCTCACCACCGTCCAACTCCTACGAGCAGTACTTC. Together with reference TRBV18 and TRBJ2-7, the CDR3 gives the full variable domain: NAGVMQNPRHLVRRRGQEARLRCSPMKGHSHVYWYRQLPEEGLKFMVYLQKENIIDESGMPKERFSAEFPKEGPSILRIQQVVRGDSAAYFCASSPPSNSYEQYFGPGTRLTVT.

V usage is TRBV6-5 and J usage is TRBJ2-2; a possible D gene is TRBD1 (5 bases). V lost 5 bases, J lost 6 bases, and 13 bases lay in between. CDR3 length: 14 residues. Germline CDR1 reads MNHEY; CDR2 reads SVGAGI. CDR3 DNA sequence: TGTGCCAGCAGTACAGGATCAGGGTCCGGGGAGCTGTTTTTT. Translated: CASSTGSGSGELFF.

The V call is TRBV10-3, the J call TRBJ1-6; TRBD1 aligns across 7 bases. CDR1 and CDR2 from the germline V gene are ENHRY and SYGVKD. The CDR3 is 13 residues long. V dropped 8 bases and J dropped 4; count of bases not matched to a gene: 2. Written as DNA, the CDR3 is TGTGCCATCGGGGACAGTTATAATTCACCCCTCCACTTT. Translation gives CAIGDSYNSPLHF.

V gene TRBV2 combines with J gene TRBJ2-7; TRBD1 matches 7 bases. The CDR3 has 15 amino acids. J gave up 0 bases and V 7 bases, and 9 bases lay outside the gene matches. Germline CDR1 and CDR2: SNHLY and FYNNEI. In DNA, the CDR3 is TGTGCCAGCAAAACCGGGACAGCGATCTCCTACGAGCAGTACTTC. Residues: CASKTGTAISYEQYF.

The chain links TRBV18 to TRBJ1-1; no reliable D call. CDR1 and CDR2 (germline): KGHSH, LQKENI. The V and J ends lost 5 bases and 4 bases respectively, with 5 bases between them. This CDR3 comprises 11 residues. The CDR3 loop reads CASSTGTEAFF. For the CDR3, the DNA is TGTGCCAGCTCAACGGGCACTGAAGCTTTCTTT.